The next 5 T cell receptor beta chains were all read from a single sample in a study of T and B cells in COVID-19 patients. Multiplex PCR with BIOMED2 TRB-A/B primer pools amplified TRB rearrangements. Using its own MiXCR run on the multiplex PCR reads, TCRdb lists one record per CDR3 protein. The sample contains 5,500 to 6,000 distinct CDR3 sequences, 25% to 35% of which appear only once. Blood genomic DNA input for TRB amplification was about 240-550 ng. The specimen sequenced was blood. Receptors were obtained from a human donor with active COVID-19. The donor label of this sample is uncertain.

The chain employs TRBV6-5 and TRBJ1-2; TRBD1 matches at 7 bases. J gave up 13 bases and V 6 bases, and 8 bases lay outside the gene matches. Germline V gene data show CDR1 as MNHEY and CDR2 as SVGAGI. The CDR3 runs 11 residues. CDR3 region: CASRRDSKITF. The DNA of the CDR3 is TGTGCCAGCAGGCGGGACAGTAAGATCACCTTC.

The chain uses TRBV15 and TRBJ1-5; no clear D gene. Germline V CDR1 and CDR2: LNHNV, YYDKDF (reference sequence). The CDR3 has 14 amino acids. Trimming removed 1 base at V and 0 bases at J, with 4 bases between. As DNA, the CDR3 is TGTGCCACCAGCAGAGGGGATAGCAATCAGCCCCAGCATTTT. It specifies CATSRGDSNQPQHF.

This clonotype is classed as medium-sized. This sequence joins TRBV18 and TRBJ2-1; D not resolved. CDR3 length: 15 residues. V lost 1 base to trimming and J lost 4 bases, with 11 bases between them. In germline, CDR1 is KGHSH, CDR2 LQKENI. CDR3 loop: CASSPRWSPYNEQFF. The DNA of the CDR3 is TGTGCCAGCTCACCACGGTGGAGCCCTTACAATGAGCAGTTCTTC.

The chain joins TRBV5-6 to TRBJ1-1; TRBD1 matches 9 bases. V shed 4 bases, J shed 1 base, and the junction held 5 bases outside the gene matches. Looked up from germline, CDR1 is SGHDT and CDR2 is YYEEEE. The CDR3 has 15 amino acids. CDR3 residues: CASSGTGGANTEAFF. In DNA form, the CDR3 reads TGTGCCAGCAGCGGAACAGGGGGCGCGAACACTGAAGCTTTCTTT.

Within the sample, this clonotype is medium-sized. The chain couples TRBV19 to TRBJ2-2; maybe TRBD1 (6 bases). This CDR3 contains 15 residues. V was trimmed by 4 bases and J by 0 bases, leaving 9 bases between them. Germline CDR1 LNHDA, CDR2 SQIVND (reference sequence). CDR3 coding DNA: TGTGCCAGTAGTACTACAGGGACGAACACCGGGGAGCTGTTTTTT. Its protein product is CASSTTGTNTGELFF.